The rows below give T cell receptor beta chains drawn from one sample of a study of T cells in Graves' hyperthyroidism and ophthalmopathy. TCRdb called the multiplex PCR reads again in MiXCR, with one record for every CDR3 protein. The sample has roughly 500,000 distinct CDR3 sequences; about 45% are singletons. Sequenced material: peripheral blood or thyroid tissue (not recorded which). The receptors here all came from an adult woman with Graves' disease, either hyperthyroidism or ophthalmopathy (not recorded which). Both conserved end residues are part of each CDR3. Fields, in order: D gene, clone size, V gene, J gene, CDR3 protein, CDR3 DNA. A D gene is named only where the DNA matches it firmly. Clone size appears in some rows only: once, few, many, or a class for an expanded clone.

D: .
size: .
V: TRBV20-1
J: TRBJ2-5
CDR3: CSASPTISAQYF
DNA: TGCAGTGCTAGTCCGACGATCTCGGCCCAGTACTTC

D: .
size: few
V: TRBV15
J: TRBJ1-6
CDR3: CATSKGGAGRPLHF
DNA: TGTGCCACCAGCAAAGGGGGGGCTGGGCGACCCCTCCACTTT

D: TRBD1
size: .
V: TRBV2
J: TRBJ1-1
CDR3: CASAGQPNTEAFF
DNA: TGTGCCAGCGCGGGACAGCCGAACACTGAAGCTTTCTTT

D: .
size: .
V: TRBV7-9
J: TRBJ1-2
CDR3: CASSLVAGRSF
DNA: TGTGCCAGCAGCTTAGTTGCGGGACGCTCTTTC

D: .
size: .
V: TRBV7-6
J: TRBJ2-5
CDR3: CACSPTRGGRETQYF
DNA: TGTGCCTGCAGCCCTACAAGGGGGGGCAGGGAGACCCAGTACTTC

D: TRBD2
size: .
V: TRBV10-3
J: TRBJ2-5
CDR3: CAISDSGTTMEAQYF
DNA: TGTGCCATCAGTGATTCCGGGACTACCATGGAGGCCCAGTACTTC

D: .
size: many
V: TRBV24-1
J: TRBJ1-5
CDR3: CATSDPSRGGGNQPQHF
DNA: TGTGCCACCAGTGACCCCTCCCGGGGCGGGGGCAATCAGCCCCAGCATTTT

D: .
size: many
V: TRBV19
J: TRBJ1-5
CDR3: CASTQSGARGNQPQHF
DNA: TGTGCCAGTACCCAGTCGGGGGCAAGGGGCAATCAGCCCCAGCATTTT

D: .
size: .
V: TRBV7-2
J: TRBJ1-2
CDR3: CASSPDPNNYGYTF
DNA: TGTGCCAGCAGCCCCGACCCGAATAACTATGGCTACACCTTC

D: TRBD1
size: many
V: TRBV24-1
J: TRBJ2-2
CDR3: CATSDLWQGAGELFF
DNA: TGTGCCACCAGTGATTTGTGGCAGGGGGCCGGGGAGCTGTTTTTT

D: .
size: .
V: TRBV20-1
J: TRBJ1-6
CDR3: CSAILGGAGTGNSPLHF
DNA: TGCAGTGCGATTTTAGGAGGGGCCGGGACGGGTAATTCACCCCTCCACTTT

D: TRBD2
size: .
V: TRBV10-3
J: TRBJ2-5
CDR3: CASSYLGLAGETQYF
DNA: TGTGCCAGCAGTTACTTGGGACTAGCGGGAGAGACCCAGTACTTC

D: TRBD1
size: many
V: TRBV9
J: TRBJ2-2
CDR3: CASSLSGQPNTGELFF
DNA: TGTGCCAGCAGCCTCTCGGGACAGCCGAACACCGGGGAGCTGTTTTTT

D: TRBD1
size: .
V: TRBV15
J: TRBJ1-2
CDR3: CATSRSPAGGQETGFHGYTF
DNA: TGTGCCACCAGCAGATCCCCAGCGGGAGGCCAAGAGACAGGGTTTCATGGCTACACCTTC

D: .
size: .
V: TRBV25-1
J: TRBJ1-3
CDR3: CASSAWGSGNTIYF
DNA: TGTGCCAGCAGTGCTTGGGGATCTGGAAACACCATATATTTT

D: .
size: many
V: TRBV7-2
J: TRBJ2-7
CDR3: CASSPLTGPYEQYF
DNA: TGTGCCAGCAGCCCCCTTACGGGCCCCTACGAGCAGTACTTC

D: TRBD1
size: many
V: TRBV5-1
J: TRBJ1-6
CDR3: CASSLGQGNDNSPLHF
DNA: TGCGCCAGCAGCTTGGGACAGGGCAACGATAATTCACCCCTCCACTTT

D: TRBD2
size: .
V: TRBV24-1
J: TRBJ2-2
CDR3: CATSVSSGTTGELFF
DNA: TGTGCCACCAGTGTGTCTAGCGGGACGACCGGGGAGCTGTTTTTT

D: .
size: .
V: TRBV7-2
J: TRBJ1-1
CDR3: CATWPRTLNTEAFF
DNA: TGTGCCACCTGGCCCCGGACTCTGAACACTGAAGCTTTCTTT

D: TRBD2
size: .
V: TRBV10-3
J: TRBJ2-5
CDR3: CAATSSGGETQYF
DNA: TGTGCCGCAACGTCTAGCGGGGGAGAGACCCAGTACTTC

D: TRBD2
size: few
V: TRBV5-4
J: TRBJ2-7
CDR3: CASSPSEVSGRAHLGEQYF
DNA: TGTGCCAGCAGCCCCAGCGAGGTTAGCGGGAGAGCCCATCTGGGGGAGCAGTACTTC

D: .
size: .
V: TRBV10-1
J: TRBJ2-7
CDR3: CASSYSGAGKGFEQYF
DNA: TGTGCCAGCAGTTACTCGGGGGCAGGGAAGGGGTTCGAGCAGTACTTC

D: TRBD1
size: .
V: TRBV5-1
J: TRBJ1-5
CDR3: CASSLGGQFSNQPQHF
DNA: TGCGCCAGCAGCTTGGGGGGACAGTTTAGCAATCAGCCCCAGCATTTT

D: TRBD1
size: few
V: TRBV7-9
J: TRBJ2-7
CDR3: CASSQATGDSYEQYF
DNA: TGCGCCAGCAGCCAAGCAACAGGGGATTCTTACGAGCAGTACTTC

D: .
size: many
V: TRBV3-1
J: TRBJ2-7
CDR3: CASSLGGLEQYF
DNA: TGTGCCAGCAGCCTCGGGGGTCTCGAGCAGTACTTC

D: TRBD2
size: many
V: TRBV20-1
J: TRBJ2-7
CDR3: CSARDPLRTSGSIGYEQYF
DNA: TGCAGTGCTAGAGATCCATTGAGGACTAGCGGGAGTATAGGCTACGAGCAGTACTTC

D: TRBD1
size: many
V: TRBV29-1
J: TRBJ2-7
CDR3: CSAGQGTNYEQYF
DNA: TGCAGCGCGGGACAGGGGACGAACTACGAGCAGTACTTC

D: .
size: many
V: TRBV20-1
J: TRBJ1-1
CDR3: CSAGGFTEAFF
DNA: TGCAGTGCTGGGGGGTTCACTGAAGCTTTCTTT

D: .
size: .
V: TRBV7-2
J: TRBJ1-6
CDR3: CASSFGGIGSPLHF
DNA: TGTGCCAGCAGCTTTGGGGGAATCGGCTCACCCCTCCACTTT